This paragraph reports one T cell receptor (beta chain). Its antigen is not known. TCRdb's table, derived via immunoSEQ multiplex PCR, lists solely in-frame clones and lacks some. This table holds around 150,000 clones, 90% found once. The data were obtained in a study of T cell responses to AZD1222 COVID-19 vaccine. Study results and limitations: The peak T cell response came first, and repertoires were sampled only after it. Unmutated variant regions are reportedly the target of nearly half of TCRs that are spike-specific.

The CDR3 spans 14 residues. Trimming took 8 bases from V and 0 from J, leaving 11 bases between them. Germline CDR1 MGHRA, CDR2 YSYEKL. This clonotype was obtained from an adult in good health. The specimen was peripheral blood, collected on day 0 of AZD1222 vaccination. V usage is TRBV4-1 and J usage is TRBJ2-4; D perhaps matches TRBD2 (6 bases). In nucleotides, the CDR3 is TGCGCCAGCGGAGGGCCAGGAGCCAAAAACATTCAGTACTTC. Translating it yields CASGGPGAKNIQYF.